A single sample is the source of the 18 T cell receptor beta chains below, sequenced in a study of response to subunit inactivated influenza vaccine. TCRdb re-called the RT-PCR reads through MiXCR, storing one row per CDR3 protein. The sample lists hundreds of thousands of distinct CDR3 sequences, less than 20% seen once, with roughly a tenth in the top ten. The sample consisted of PBMCs from blood, taken about 5 days after vaccination. The origin of the receptors is a man in his forties or fifties who received an inactivated influenza vaccine.

This chain joins TRBV6-1 and TRBJ2-7; a weak D match, TRBD1 (6 bases). Deletions cut 0 bases from V and 3 bases from J, with 12 bases between. The CDR3 is 15 amino acids. Germline V gene sequence: CDR1 MNHNS, CDR2 SASEGT. The CDR3 coding sequence is TGTGCCAGCAGTGAAGCCGGCGGACAGATCTACGAGCAGTACTTC. Encoded protein: CASSEAGGQIYEQYF.

The chain employs TRBV30 and TRBJ1-1; D unclear. V lost 0 bases, J lost 1 base, and 6 bases lay in between. The length of the CDR3 is 13 residues. The germline gives CDR1 GTSNPN, CDR2 SVGIG (reference sequence). The CDR3 sequence: CAWSVAENTEAFF. The DNA of the CDR3 is TGTGCCTGGAGTGTCGCAGAGAACACTGAAGCTTTCTTT.

The chain links TRBV20-1 to TRBJ1-1, with D possibly being TRBD1 (6 bases). The V and J ends lost 3 bases and 2 bases respectively, with 13 bases between them. CDR1 and CDR2 (germline): DFQATT, SNEGSKA (reference sequence). The CDR3 loop spans 14 amino acids. The CDR3 region has the DNA TGCAGTGCTAGCACAGGGTCGGGAAACACTGAAGCTTTCTTT. Its protein is CSASTGSGNTEAFF.

This clonotype was recorded a few times. The V call is TRBV7-9, the J call TRBJ2-3; TRBD1 is a possible D gene (6 bases). The germline V gene has CDR1 SEHNR and CDR2 FQNEAQ (reference sequence). This CDR3 spans 15 amino acids. Trimming took off 1 base at V and 4 bases at J, with 12 bases between the two ends. This chain's CDR3 is CASSLGSSGADTQYF. The CDR3 DNA sequence: TGTGCCAGCAGCTTAGGTTCATCAGGGGCAGATACGCAGTATTTT.

The rearrangement uses TRBV5-1 and TRBJ2-2; 11 positions match TRBD2. Germline-derived CDR1 and CDR2 are SGHRS and YFSETQ. V lost 8 bases to trimming and J lost 7 bases; unmatched junction nucleotides: 7. This CDR3 is 14 amino acids long. This chain's CDR3 is CASGTSGWGGELFF. In nucleotides, the CDR3 is TGCGCCAGTGGGACTAGCGGCTGGGGCGGGGAGCTGTTTTTT.

This clonotype was observed a handful of times. The chain links TRBV5-1 to TRBJ2-7; D not resolved. This CDR3 contains 15 residues. Per germline, CDR1 SGHRS and CDR2 YFSETQ. Between the trimmed V and J ends, which lost 0 bases and 2 bases, there was a span of 12 bases. The CDR3 protein is CASSLDLSITYEQYF. The CDR3 bases are TGCGCCAGCAGCTTGGACCTGTCGATTACCTACGAGCAGTACTTC.

This clonotype was seen more than once but under ten times. The CDR3 bases are TGTGCCAGCAGCTCGACAGGGGCCAATGGCTACACCTTC. Its protein product is CASSSTGANGYTF. This chain uses TRBV12-3 or TRBV12-4 with TRBJ1-2, with 8 bases matching TRBD1. With 6 bases clipped from V and 6 bases from J, the junction kept 6 bases outside the gene matches. This CDR3 has 13 amino acids.

The chain employs TRBV7-7 and TRBJ2-3, with a tentative D call TRBD1 (5 bases). Trimming took 5 bases from V and 2 from J, leaving 20 bases between them. This CDR3 is built from 17 residues. Germline V gene sequence: CDR1 SSHAT, CDR2 FNYEAQ (reference sequence). The CDR3 coding sequence is TGTGCCAGCAGCCCCAAAGGGGCAGGGCGAGTCACAGATACGCAGTATTTT. It specifies CASSPKGAGRVTDTQYF.

The chain joins TRBV3-1 to TRBJ2-1; 9 bases are a match to TRBD2. J was trimmed by 0 bases and V by 1 base; bases with no gene match: 13. The CDR3 length is 20 residues. Germline V gene lookup returns CDR1 LGHDT and CDR2 YNNKEL (reference sequence). The CDR3 DNA reads as TGTGCCAGCAGCCAAGGCTACCGGCTAGCGGGGCCAATCTCCTACAATGAGCAGTTCTTC. It is translated as CASSQGYRLAGPISYNEQFF.

This clonotype was counted between two and nine times. The J gene is TRBJ2-2, the V gene TRBV9; possible D gene TRBD1, 5 bases. V was pared by 6 bases and J by 0 bases, with 15 bases between. The V gene's germline CDR1 is SGDLS and CDR2 YYNGEE. This CDR3 has 16 amino acids. CDR3 region: CASTRDRIANTGELFF. For the CDR3, the DNA is TGTGCCAGCACTCGAGACAGAATAGCGAACACCGGGGAGCTGTTTTTT.

The rearrangement links TRBV4-3 to TRBJ1-1; D is unclear. Trimming shortened V by 0 bases and J by 6 bases, and 11 bases separated the two germline ends. The germline CDR1 and CDR2 sequences are LGHNA and YSLEER. This CDR3 has 14 amino acids. CDR3: CASSQERAAPEAFF. The CDR3 coding sequence is TGCGCCAGCAGCCAAGAGAGGGCGGCCCCTGAAGCTTTCTTT.

This clonotype has only a few counts. This chain links TRBV4-3 with TRBJ2-4, with D tentatively TRBD2 (5 bases). Trimming shortened V by 0 bases and J by 9 bases, and 15 bases separated the two germline ends. CDR3 length: 15 residues. CDR1 LGHNA and CDR2 YSLEER come from the germline V gene. For the CDR3, the DNA is TGCGCCAGCAGCCAAGATCGTAGCGTCTTGAGCATTCAGTACTTC. Its translation is CASSQDRSVLSIQYF.

The chain couples TRBV7-9 to TRBJ2-5; tentatively, D is TRBD1 (6 bases). CDR3 size: 14 residues. The V end lost 2 bases, the J end lost 5 bases, and 12 bases lay between the germline ends. The germline V gene has CDR1 SEHNR and CDR2 FQNEAQ (reference sequence). The CDR3 is CASSLLWGLETQYF. In DNA form, the CDR3 reads TGTGCCAGCAGCTTATTGTGGGGGCTGGAGACCCAGTACTTC.

This chain joins TRBV20-1 and TRBJ1-5; no definite D call. There are 18 residues in the CDR3. The V gene lost 0 bases and the J gene lost 4 bases, with 22 bases spanning the gap. Germline V gives CDR1 DFQATT, CDR2 SNEGSKA (reference sequence). The chain's CDR3 is CSARDTLKEGRENQPQHF. CDR3 DNA sequence: TGCAGTGCTAGAGATACGTTGAAGGAGGGTCGAGAAAATCAGCCCCAGCATTTT.

This rearrangement joins TRBV11-3 to TRBJ2-1; 7 bases match TRBD2. Germline values: CDR1 SGHNT, CDR2 YENEEA. This CDR3 region has 16 residues. Trimming cost V 5 bases and J 4 bases; bases outside gene matches: 11. The CDR3 DNA reads as TGTGCCAGCAGCCCGGGGGGACTGGCTAATTACAATGAGCAGTTCTTC. Encoded protein: CASSPGGLANYNEQFF.

This clonotype was counted between two and nine times. The rearrangement joins TRBV5-1 to TRBJ2-7, with 9 positions matching TRBD2. Germline values: CDR1 SGHRS, CDR2 YFSETQ. The J segment lost 3 bases and the V segment lost 6 bases, leaving 10 bases of the junction unmatched. CDR3 length equals 15 residues. The CDR3 nucleotides are TGCGCCAGCACCCCTATAGCGGGGGCGATCTACGAGCAGTACTTC. It yields the protein CASTPIAGAIYEQYF.

The sample holds many counts of this clonotype. The gene calls are TRBV4-3 and TRBJ1-1, with no clear D. The CDR3 has 17 amino acids. Germline-derived CDR1 and CDR2 are LGHNA and YSLEER. The germline V and J ends were trimmed by 0 bases and 2 bases, with 16 bases remaining between them. The CDR3 loop reads CASSQDVLRAANTEAFF. The CDR3 DNA follows: TGCGCCAGCAGCCAAGACGTTCTGCGGGCTGCTAACACTGAAGCTTTCTTT.

J is TRBJ2-7 and V is TRBV29-1; the match to TRBD1 covers 11 bases. The CDR3 runs to 14 residues. Germline trimming cut 7 bases from V and 6 bases from J; bases unmatched to any gene: 11. Germline V lookup: CDR1 SQVTM, CDR2 ANQGSEA. The CDR3 nucleotides read TGCAGCGCCCAAGCCGGGACAGGGGGATCCGAGCAGTACTTC. Amino acid sequence: CSAQAGTGGSEQYF.